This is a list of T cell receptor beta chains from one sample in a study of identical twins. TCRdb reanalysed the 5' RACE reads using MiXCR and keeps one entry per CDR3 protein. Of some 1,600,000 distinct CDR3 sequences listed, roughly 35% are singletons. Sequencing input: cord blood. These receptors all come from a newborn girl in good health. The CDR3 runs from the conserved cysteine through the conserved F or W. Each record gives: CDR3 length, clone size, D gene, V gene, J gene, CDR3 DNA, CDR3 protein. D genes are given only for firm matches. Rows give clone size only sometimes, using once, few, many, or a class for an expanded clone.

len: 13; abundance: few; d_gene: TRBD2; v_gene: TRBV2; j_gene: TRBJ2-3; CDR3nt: TGTGCCAGCGCTAGCGGGGGGCGGGATACGCAGTATTTT; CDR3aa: CASASGGRDTQYF
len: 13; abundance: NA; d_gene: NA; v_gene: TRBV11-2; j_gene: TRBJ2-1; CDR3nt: TGTGCCAGCAGCTTTTCGTCGGTTGGTGAGCAGTTCTTC; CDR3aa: CASSFSSVGEQFF
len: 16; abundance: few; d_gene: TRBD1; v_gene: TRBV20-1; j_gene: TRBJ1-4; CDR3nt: TGCAGTGCCAGTCGTTACCCGGACAGGGCTAATGAAAAACTGTTTTTT; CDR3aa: CSASRYPDRANEKLFF
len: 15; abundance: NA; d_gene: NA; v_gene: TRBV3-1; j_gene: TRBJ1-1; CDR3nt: TGTGCCAGCAGCCAACTTGCCCGTCGGAACACTGAAGCTTTCTTT; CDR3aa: CASSQLARRNTEAFF
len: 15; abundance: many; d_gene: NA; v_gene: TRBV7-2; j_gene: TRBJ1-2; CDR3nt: TGTGCCAGCAGCTTAGATAGCAGGGCCTACTATGGCTACACCTTC; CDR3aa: CASSLDSRAYYGYTF
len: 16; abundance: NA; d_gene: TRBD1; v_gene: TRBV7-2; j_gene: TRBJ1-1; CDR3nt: TGTGCCAGCAGCCCACAGGGGCGGGGAATGAACACTGAAGCTTTCTTT; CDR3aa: CASSPQGRGMNTEAFF
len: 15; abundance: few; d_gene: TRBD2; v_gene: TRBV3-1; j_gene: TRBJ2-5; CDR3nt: TGTGCCAGCAGCCAAGGGGGGGGTAATAGGCAGACCCAGTACTTC; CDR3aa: CASSQGGGNRQTQYF
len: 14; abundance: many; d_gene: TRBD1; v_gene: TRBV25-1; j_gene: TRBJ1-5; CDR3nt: TGTGCCAGCAGTGTGACAGGGAGCAATCAGCCCCAGCATTTT; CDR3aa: CASSVTGSNQPQHF
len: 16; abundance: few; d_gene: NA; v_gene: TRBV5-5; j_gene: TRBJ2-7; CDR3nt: TGTGCCAGCAGCTTGGAGCTAATTGTCTCCTACAATGAGCAGTACTTC; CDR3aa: CASSLELIVSYNEQYF
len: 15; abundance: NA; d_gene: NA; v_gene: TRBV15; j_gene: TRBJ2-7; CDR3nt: TGTGCCACCAGCAGAGATGTCGGCCGAACCCGCGAGCAGTACTTC; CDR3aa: CATSRDVGRTREQYF